The 24 T cell receptor beta chains presented below share a single source sample, sequenced in a study of beta chain features in type 1 diabetes. The authors reverse transcribed all of the isolated RNA, so sequencing captured expressed TCRB transcripts. Using immunoSEQ multiplex PCR, the repertoire was profiled, and TCRdb retains in-frame clones only, with some absent. This table has about 150,000 clones, 11% appearing once. Sequencing was carried out using central memory CD4+ T cells from blood. The source of these receptors is a man between 18 and 29 years old in good health.

This clone was counted a few times. The rearrangement uses TRBV30 and TRBJ2-5; 10 nucleotides align to TRBD1. Losses at the gene ends were 6 bases for V and 5 bases for J; bases not matched to a gene: 6. Germline loops: CDR1 GTSNPN, CDR2 SVGIG (reference sequence). This CDR3 contains 13 residues. The CDR3 spells CACSGQGVETQYF. DNA of the CDR3: TGTGCCTGTTCCGGACAGGGGGTGGAGACCCAGTACTTC.

This clone is medium-sized by share. J is TRBJ1-4 and V is TRBV7-8; 8 bases line up with TRBD1. The trim removed 6 bases at V and 7 bases at J, leaving 10 bases unmatched. The CDR3 length is 15 residues. The germline V gene has CDR1 SGHVS and CDR2 FQNEAQ. CDR3 sequence: CASSRGTGPVEKLFF. CDR3 DNA sequence: TGTGCCAGCAGTCGTGGGACAGGTCCCGTTGAAAAACTGTTTTTT.

This clone was seen only a few times. The chain recombines TRBV7-6 with TRBJ1-1; the match to TRBD1 covers 9 bases. The CDR3 length is 15 residues. J was trimmed by 2 bases and V by 5 bases; bases with no gene match: 6. Germline lookup yields CDR1 SGHVS and CDR2 FNYEAQ. DNA of the CDR3: TGTGCCAGCAGCAAACGGACAGGGGTTAACACTGAAGCTTTCTTT. Translation gives CASSKRTGVNTEAFF.

This chain connects TRBV5-1 to TRBJ2-1; 7 bases match TRBD1. CDR3 length: 13 residues. Trimming cost V 1 base and J 7 bases; bases outside gene matches: 2. Germline lookup yields CDR1 SGHRS and CDR2 YFSETQ. This CDR3 is CASSLMTGNEQFF. CDR3 DNA: TGCGCCAGCAGCTTGATGACAGGGAATGAGCAGTTCTTC.

This clone appeared a few times. The chain employs TRBV18 and TRBJ2-3; 7 bases align to TRBD2. Germline CDR1 reads KGHSH; CDR2 reads LQKENI. The V gene end was trimmed by 7 bases and the J gene end by 6 bases; junction bases not matched to a gene: 7. The CDR3 consists of 13 residues. The CDR3: CASCLAVRDTQYF. CDR3 in DNA: TGTGCCAGCTGCCTAGCGGTCCGGGATACGCAGTATTTT.

The rearrangement links TRBV19 to TRBJ1-2, with D unresolved. V gave up 2 bases and J gave up 8 bases, with 12 bases separating them. This CDR3 region has 13 residues. CDR1 is LNHDA, CDR2 SQIVND, per germline (reference sequence). CDR3 amino acids: CASSIRFSEGYTF. The CDR3, as DNA: TGTGCCAGTAGTATACGTTTTTCGGAGGGCTACACCTTC.

The CDR3 nucleotides read TGCAGCGTTCCGGGGTACTATGGCTACACCTTC. Its protein is CSVPGYYGYTF. V is TRBV29-1 and J is TRBJ1-2; no reliable D call. The length of the CDR3 is 11 residues. Germline CDR1 reads SQVTM; CDR2 reads ANQGSEA. V was cut by 5 bases and J by 3 bases, with 7 bases left in between.

V usage is TRBV9 and J usage is TRBJ1-2; 10 bases map to TRBD1. The CDR3 consists of 16 residues. V gave up 1 base and J gave up 2 bases; unmatched junction bases: 5. Germline CDR1 and CDR2: SGDLS and YYNGEE. CDR3 coding DNA: TGTGCCAGCAGCGTAAACCGGGGACAGGGGAACTATGGCTACACCTTC. The encoded protein is CASSVNRGQGNYGYTF.

This clone was counted only a few times. V and J are TRBV5-1 and TRBJ2-5; 13 nucleotides line up with TRBD2. Germline values: CDR1 SGHRS, CDR2 YFSETQ. V shed 4 bases, J shed 6 bases, and the junction held 9 bases outside the gene matches. The CDR3 runs to 16 residues. CDR3 bases: TGCGCCAGCAGCCCGCTCGGACTAGCGGGAGCACAGACCCAGTACTTC. Its translation: CASSPLGLAGAQTQYF.

This clone was detected many times. The chain combines TRBV28 with TRBJ2-1; 8 bases are a match to TRBD2. Losses at the gene ends were 6 bases for V and 4 bases for J; bases not matched to a gene: 5. Looked up from germline, CDR1 is MDHEN and CDR2 is SYDVKM. The CDR3 is 14 amino acids. CDR3 residues: CASSISGSYNEQFF. The CDR3 DNA reads TGTGCCAGCAGCATCAGCGGGAGTTACAATGAGCAGTTCTTC.

This clone occurred many times. V gene TRBV28 combines with J gene TRBJ1-2; the D gene is possibly TRBD1 (5 bases). Trimming took 7 bases from V and 4 from J, leaving 19 bases between them. The CDR3 is 15 amino acids. Looked up from germline, CDR1 is MDHEN and CDR2 is SYDVKM. CDR3 amino acids: CASIGGKDGAYGYTF. In nucleotides, the CDR3 is TGTGCCAGCATCGGGGGTAAAGACGGGGCCTATGGCTACACCTTC.

The V and J genes are TRBV2 and TRBJ1-5, with no clear D. The CDR3 has 12 amino acids. V gave up 2 bases and J gave up 13 bases, with 12 bases separating them. Germline V gene sequence: CDR1 SNHLY, CDR2 FYNNEI. CDR3 residues: CASSERPSGQHF. As DNA, the CDR3 is TGTGCCAGCAGTGAAAGGCCCTCGGGGCAGCATTTT.

In its sample, this clone was seen a few times. The chain recombines TRBV7-9 with TRBJ2-6; 8 positions agree with TRBD1. After removal of 4 bases from V and 1 base from J, the junction contained 6 bases not matched to a gene. The CDR3 extends over 17 amino acids. In germline, CDR1 is SEHNR, CDR2 FQNEAQ (reference sequence). The CDR3 protein is CASSSSGGVSGANVLTF. CDR3 in DNA: TGTGCCAGCAGCTCCTCAGGGGGCGTTTCTGGGGCCAACGTCCTGACTTTC.

This clone has only a few counts. The rearrangement joins TRBV6-1 to TRBJ1-2, with D uncertain. Trimming stripped 4 bases from V and 2 bases from J, with 8 bases between. The germline gives CDR1 MNHNS, CDR2 SASEGT. This CDR3 contains 13 residues. CDR3 DNA: TGTGCCAGCAGTGTGGACCGAAACTATGGCTACACCTTC. Protein sequence: CASSVDRNYGYTF.

This clone has only a few counts. This CDR3 reads CSARSNQPQHF. The DNA of the CDR3 is TGCAGTGCTAGGTCTAATCAGCCCCAGCATTTT. The gene calls are TRBV20-1 and TRBJ1-5; D gene unclear. Germline CDR1 and CDR2: DFQATT and SNEGSKA (reference sequence). Trimming left V 3 bases short and J 4 bases short, with 4 bases between. CDR3 size: 11 residues.

This clone was counted many times. The chain employs TRBV7-8 and TRBJ2-3; 8 nucleotides line up with TRBD1. J lost 0 bases, V lost 3 bases, and 8 bases had no gene match. The CDR3 runs to 17 residues. CDR1 is SGHVS and CDR2 is FQNEAQ in the germline V gene. The CDR3 loop reads CASSFRQGAASTDTQYF. The CDR3 DNA sequence: TGTGCCAGCAGCTTTCGGCAGGGGGCCGCTAGCACAGATACGCAGTATTTT.

This chain joins TRBV5-4 and TRBJ2-7, with 11 positions matching TRBD1. The germline gives CDR1 SGHNT, CDR2 YYREEE (reference sequence). V gave up 1 base and J gave up 6 bases; unmatched junction bases: 6. This CDR3 has 15 amino acids. DNA of the CDR3: TGTGCCAGCAGCTTGTACGGGACAGGGGGGCGCGAGCAGTACTTC. As protein: CASSLYGTGGREQYF.

About this clone itself: At one end, the junction sequence differs from germline, possibly due to a read error. The chain links TRBV7-9 to TRBJ2-1, with D hard to call. The V gene's germline CDR1 is SEHNR and CDR2 FQNEAQ (reference sequence). The CDR3 runs to 15 residues. CDR3 sequence: CASSQDHQIFKPQFF. The CDR3 DNA reads TGCGCCAGCAGCCAAGATCACCAAATATTTAAGCCGCAGTTCTTC.

The V call is TRBV10-3, the J call TRBJ2-3; no reliable D call. With 0 bases removed from V and 0 bases from J, the gap between germline ends came to 7 bases. The V gene's germline CDR1 is ENHRY and CDR2 SYGVKD. The CDR3 covers 15 residues. CDR3 protein: CAISESMTSTDTQYF. In DNA, the CDR3 is TGTGCCATCAGTGAGTCGATGACTAGCACAGATACGCAGTATTTT.

The sample holds a few counts of this clone. The rearrangement joins TRBV28 to TRBJ2-7; D is unresolved. V lost 5 bases, J lost 2 bases, and 7 bases lay in between. Germline CDR1 reads MDHEN; CDR2 reads SYDVKM. The CDR3 loop spans 12 amino acids. The CDR3 sequence is CASSQDTYEQYF. The CDR3 region has the DNA TGTGCCAGCAGTCAAGACACCTACGAGCAGTACTTC.

DNA for the CDR3: TGCAGCGTTGAAGGCGGCGCTGGCGTGTTTTTT. Residues: CSVEGGAGVFF. The rearrangement links TRBV29-1 to TRBJ1-4; unclear D gene. V dropped 1 base and J dropped 15 bases, with 12 bases sitting between them. The CDR3 contains 11 residues. In germline, CDR1 is SQVTM, CDR2 ANQGSEA. The full variable domain, its missing parts supplied by reference TRBV29-1 and TRBJ1-4, is SAVISQKPSRDICQRGTSLTIQCQVDSQVTMMFWYRQQPGQSLTLIATANQGSEATYESGFVIDKFPISRPNLTFSTLTVSNMSPEDSSIYLCSVEGGAGVFFGSGTQLSVL.

The gene calls are TRBV18 and TRBJ1-1; 7 bases line up with TRBD1. V lost 6 bases, J lost 1 base, and 2 bases stayed unmatched. This CDR3 is built from 13 residues. Germline V gives CDR1 KGHSH, CDR2 LQKENI. The chain's CDR3 is CASSWTGNTEAFF. The CDR3 nucleotides are TGTGCCAGCTCCTGGACAGGGAACACTGAAGCTTTCTTT.

This clone was seen ten or more times. The genes are TRBV7-2 and TRBJ1-1; D call uncertain. V was cut by 4 bases and J by 4 bases, with 10 bases left in between. Per the germline V gene, CDR1 is SGHTA and CDR2 is FQGNSA. The CDR3 runs to 13 residues. CDR3 loop: CASSSSWSTEAFF. The CDR3 DNA sequence: TGTGCCAGCAGCTCGTCCTGGTCCACTGAAGCTTTCTTT.

The rearrangement links TRBV15 to TRBJ2-7; no clear D. Trimming pared 1 base from V and 7 bases from J, leaving 17 bases between. The germline CDR1 and CDR2 sequences are LNHNV and YYDKDF (reference sequence). The CDR3 length is 15 residues. DNA of the CDR3: TGTGCCACCAGCAGAGGTGGGCTGACCCTTGGGGAGCAGTACTTC. It is translated as CATSRGGLTLGEQYF.